The present T cell receptor (beta chain) was sequenced within a study of Graves' ophthalmopathy and Graves' hyperthyroidism. Study background: Peripheral blood sampling preceded any treatment and occurred at initial diagnosis.

Patients were diagnosed from clinical symptoms, serum thyroxine, TRAb, thyroid ultrasound and orbital computed tomography. Study results and caveats: Its predictions of ophthalmopathy progression gave the model roughly 71% sensitivity and about 78% specificity. Most clonotypes expanded in thyroid above 0.001 frequency were present in blood too.

RNA served as the template for amplifying TCR beta CDR3 regions. After a first-round RT-PCR with HTBI primers, a second-round multiplex PCR was run. Using its own MiXCR run on the multiplex PCR reads, TCRdb lists one record per CDR3 protein. In the table there are some 360,000 distinct CDR3 sequences, about a sixth of which are singletons. Trimming took 1 base from V and 1 from J, leaving 7 bases between them. CDR1 MGHRA and CDR2 YSYEKL come from the germline V gene. There are 14 residues in the CDR3. As regards this clonotype: Its antigen is currently unknown.

Sequencing was done on a sample of peripheral blood. The sequence was obtained from an adult woman with stable Graves' hyperthyroidism. The chain combines TRBV4-1 with TRBJ1-1; D gene ambiguous. The CDR3, as DNA: TGCGCCAGCAGCCAAGGTGACACGAACACTGAAGCTTTCTTT. The encoded protein is CASSQGDTNTEAFF.